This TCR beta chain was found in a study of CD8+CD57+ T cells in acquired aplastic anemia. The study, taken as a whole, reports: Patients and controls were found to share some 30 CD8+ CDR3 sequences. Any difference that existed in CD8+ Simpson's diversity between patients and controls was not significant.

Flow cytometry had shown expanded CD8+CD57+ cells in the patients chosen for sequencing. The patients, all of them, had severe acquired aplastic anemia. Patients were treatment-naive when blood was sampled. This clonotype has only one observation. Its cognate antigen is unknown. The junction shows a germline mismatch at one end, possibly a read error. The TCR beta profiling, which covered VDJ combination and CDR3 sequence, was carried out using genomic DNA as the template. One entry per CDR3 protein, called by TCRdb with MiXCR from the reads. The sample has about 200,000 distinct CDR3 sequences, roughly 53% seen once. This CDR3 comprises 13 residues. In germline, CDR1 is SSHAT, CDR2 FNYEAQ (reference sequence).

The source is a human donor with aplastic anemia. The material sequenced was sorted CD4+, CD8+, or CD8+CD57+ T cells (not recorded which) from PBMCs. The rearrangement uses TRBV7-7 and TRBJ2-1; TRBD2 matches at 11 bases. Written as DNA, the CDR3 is TGTGCTAGCAGCTTAGCGGGAGGGTATGAGCAGTTCTTC. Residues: CASSLAGGYEQFF. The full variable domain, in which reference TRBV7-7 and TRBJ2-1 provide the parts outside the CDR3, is GAGVSQSPRYKVTKRGQDVTLRCDPISSHATLYWYQQALGQGPEFLTYFNYEAQPDKSGLPSDRFSAERPEGSISTLTIQRTEQRDSAMYRCASSLAGGYEQFFGPGTRLTVL.